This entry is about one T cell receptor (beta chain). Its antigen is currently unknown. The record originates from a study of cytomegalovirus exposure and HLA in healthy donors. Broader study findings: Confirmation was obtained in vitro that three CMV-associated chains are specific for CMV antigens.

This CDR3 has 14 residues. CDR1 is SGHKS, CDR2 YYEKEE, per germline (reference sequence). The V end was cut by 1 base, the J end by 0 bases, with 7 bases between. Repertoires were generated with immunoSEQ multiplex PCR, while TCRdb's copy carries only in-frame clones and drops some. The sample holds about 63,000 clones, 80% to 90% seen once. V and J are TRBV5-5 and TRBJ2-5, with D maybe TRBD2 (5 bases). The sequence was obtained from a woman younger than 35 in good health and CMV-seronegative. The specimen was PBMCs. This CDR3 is CASSLPGYQETQYF. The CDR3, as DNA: TGTGCCAGCAGCTTGCCGGGGTACCAAGAGACCCAGTACTTC. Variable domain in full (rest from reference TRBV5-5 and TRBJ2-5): DAGVTQSPTHLIKTRGQQVTLRCSPISGHKSVSWYQQVLGQGPQFIFQYYEKEERGRGNFPDRFSARQFPNYSSELNVNALLLGDSALYLCASSLPGYQETQYFGPGTRLLVL.